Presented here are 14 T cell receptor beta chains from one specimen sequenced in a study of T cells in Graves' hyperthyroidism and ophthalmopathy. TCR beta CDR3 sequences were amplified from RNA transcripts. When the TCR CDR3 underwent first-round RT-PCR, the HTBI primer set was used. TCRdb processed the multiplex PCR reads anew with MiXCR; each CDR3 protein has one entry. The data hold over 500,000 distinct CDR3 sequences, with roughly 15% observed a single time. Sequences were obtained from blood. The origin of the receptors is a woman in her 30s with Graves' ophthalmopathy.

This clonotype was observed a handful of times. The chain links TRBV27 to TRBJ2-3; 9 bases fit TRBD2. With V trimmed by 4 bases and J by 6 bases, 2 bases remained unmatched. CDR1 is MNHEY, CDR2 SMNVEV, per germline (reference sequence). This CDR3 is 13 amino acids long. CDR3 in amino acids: CASSYTSGDTQYF. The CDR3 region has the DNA TGTGCCAGCAGTTATACTAGCGGGGATACGCAGTATTTT.

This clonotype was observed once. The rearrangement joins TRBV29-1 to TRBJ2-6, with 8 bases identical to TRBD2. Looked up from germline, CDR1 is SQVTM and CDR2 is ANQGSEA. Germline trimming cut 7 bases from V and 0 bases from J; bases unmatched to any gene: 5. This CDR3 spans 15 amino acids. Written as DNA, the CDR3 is TGCAGCGCATCGGGGGGGGACTCTGGGGCCAACGTCCTGACTTTC. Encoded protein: CSASGGDSGANVLTF.

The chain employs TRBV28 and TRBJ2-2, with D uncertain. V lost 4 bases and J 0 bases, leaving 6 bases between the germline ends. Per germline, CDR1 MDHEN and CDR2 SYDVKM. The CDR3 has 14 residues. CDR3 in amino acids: CASSSFPNTGELFF. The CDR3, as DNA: TGTGCCAGCAGTTCCTTCCCGAACACCGGGGAGCTGTTTTTT.

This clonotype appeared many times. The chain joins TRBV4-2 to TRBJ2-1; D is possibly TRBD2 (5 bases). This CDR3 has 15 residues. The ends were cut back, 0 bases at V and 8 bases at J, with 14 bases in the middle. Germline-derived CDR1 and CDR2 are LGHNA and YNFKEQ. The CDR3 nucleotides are TGTGCCAGCAGCCAAGATCGTGAGGGCCGGGATGAGCAGTTCTTC. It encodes CASSQDREGRDEQFF.

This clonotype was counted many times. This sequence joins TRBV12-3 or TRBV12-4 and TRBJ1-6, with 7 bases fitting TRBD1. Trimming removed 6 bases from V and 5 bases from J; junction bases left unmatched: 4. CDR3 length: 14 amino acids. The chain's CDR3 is CASSPGQNNSPLHF. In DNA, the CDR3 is TGTGCCAGCAGCCCGGGACAGAATAATTCACCCCTCCACTTT.

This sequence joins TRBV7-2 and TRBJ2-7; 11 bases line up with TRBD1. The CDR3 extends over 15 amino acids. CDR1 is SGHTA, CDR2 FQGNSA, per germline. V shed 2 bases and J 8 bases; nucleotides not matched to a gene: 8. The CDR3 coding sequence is TGTGCCAGCAGCTTACGGACAGGGGGCAATTCTCAGCAGTACTTC. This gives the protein CASSLRTGGNSQQYF.

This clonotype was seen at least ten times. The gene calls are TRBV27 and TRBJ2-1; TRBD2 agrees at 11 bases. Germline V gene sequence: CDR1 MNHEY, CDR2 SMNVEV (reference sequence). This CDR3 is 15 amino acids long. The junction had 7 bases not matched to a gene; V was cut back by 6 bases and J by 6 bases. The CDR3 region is CASSPGLAVFNEQFF. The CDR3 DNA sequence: TGTGCCAGCAGCCCGGGACTAGCGGTTTTCAATGAGCAGTTCTTC.

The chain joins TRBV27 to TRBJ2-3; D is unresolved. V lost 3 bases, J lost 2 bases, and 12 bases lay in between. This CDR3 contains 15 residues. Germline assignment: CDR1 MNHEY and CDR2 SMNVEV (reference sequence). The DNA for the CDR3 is TGTGCCAGCAGTTTCTTCCAGAGTTACACAGATACGCAGTATTTT. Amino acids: CASSFFQSYTDTQYF.

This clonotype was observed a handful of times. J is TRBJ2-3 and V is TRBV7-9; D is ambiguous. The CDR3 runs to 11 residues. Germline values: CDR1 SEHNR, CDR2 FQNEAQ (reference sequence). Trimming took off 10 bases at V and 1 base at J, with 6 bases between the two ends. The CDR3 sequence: CATQRTDTQYF. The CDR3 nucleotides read TGTGCCACCCAACGCACAGATACGCAGTATTTT.

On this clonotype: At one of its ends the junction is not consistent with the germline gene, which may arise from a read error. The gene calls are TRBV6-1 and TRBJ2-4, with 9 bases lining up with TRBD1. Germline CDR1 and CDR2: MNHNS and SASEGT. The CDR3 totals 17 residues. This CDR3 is CANSANPGTGIKNIQYF. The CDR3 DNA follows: TGTGCCAACAGTGCCAACCCCGGGACAGGGATTAAAAACATTCAGTACTTC.

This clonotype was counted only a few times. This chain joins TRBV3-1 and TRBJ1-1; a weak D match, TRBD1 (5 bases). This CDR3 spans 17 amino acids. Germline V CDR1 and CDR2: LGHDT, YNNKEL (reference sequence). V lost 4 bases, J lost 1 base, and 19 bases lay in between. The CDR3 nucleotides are TGTGCCAGCAGCCCTTTTGGTCAGGGACGGGAGAACACTGAAGCTTTCTTT. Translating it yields CASSPFGQGRENTEAFF.

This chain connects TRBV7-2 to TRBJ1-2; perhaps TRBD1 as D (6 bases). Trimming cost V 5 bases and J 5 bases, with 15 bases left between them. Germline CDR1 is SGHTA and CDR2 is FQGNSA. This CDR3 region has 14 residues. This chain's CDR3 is CASSPGDIRYGYTF. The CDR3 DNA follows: TGTGCCAGCAGCCCCGGGGACATTAGATATGGCTACACCTTC.

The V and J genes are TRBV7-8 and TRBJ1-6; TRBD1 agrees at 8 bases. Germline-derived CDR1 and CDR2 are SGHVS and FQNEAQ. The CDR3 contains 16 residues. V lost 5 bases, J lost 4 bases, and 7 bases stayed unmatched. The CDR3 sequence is CASSPDRGWYNSPLHF. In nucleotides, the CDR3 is TGTGCCAGCAGCCCTGACAGGGGTTGGTATAATTCACCCCTCCACTTT.

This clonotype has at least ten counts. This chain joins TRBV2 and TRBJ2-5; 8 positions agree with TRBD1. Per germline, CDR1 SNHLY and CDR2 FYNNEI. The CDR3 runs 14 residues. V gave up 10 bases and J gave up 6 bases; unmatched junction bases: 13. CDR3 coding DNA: TGTGCCAACAACTTGCAGGGGGCGCGGCAGACCCAGTACTTC. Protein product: CANNLQGARQTQYF.